This T cell receptor (beta chain) was identified during a study of cytomegalovirus exposure and HLA in healthy donors. Trimming cost V 7 bases and J 0 bases, with 12 bases left between them. Germline V gene lookup returns CDR1 MGHDK and CDR2 SYGVNS. This CDR3 contains 14 residues. In this sample, this clone turned up a few times. Its antigen is as yet unknown. PCR involved 60 Vbeta and 13 Jbeta primers. The table came from immunoSEQ multiplex PCR; TCRdb's copy has only in-frame clones and leaves some out. The sample yields roughly 100,000 clones, 75% to 85% seen once. Study observations and caveats: Clonal expansion, a later analysis showed, was greater in HLA-associated TCR beta chains than in equally common others.

V usage is TRBV25-1 and J usage is TRBJ1-1; TRBD1 might be the D (6 bases). Sample: PBMCs. This clonotype originated in a man aged 25-40 years in good health and CMV-seronegative. The CDR3 sequence is CASTSRTVNTEAFF. The DNA of the CDR3 is TGTGCCAGCACTTCCAGGACAGTGAACACTGAAGCTTTCTTT.